The clone carrying this T cell receptor beta chain was seen more than once but under ten times. Genes and germline come from the mouse. This sample stems from a study of tissue T cells after allogeneic stem cell transplantation. Some clones are missing from TCRdb's copy, which holds only in-frame ones; the method was immunoSEQ multiplex PCR. The data hold over 7,500 clones, with under 55% observed a single time. The time point is: mouse harvest day 7 after allogeneic transplant. Mouse grafts combined 10^7 T-cell-depleted bone marrow cells with 10^6 splenic CD5+ T cells. Sequencing used gut tissue. This TCR derives from a female BALB/c mouse given C57BL/6 T cells with graft-versus-host disease after an allogeneic hematopoietic cell transplant.

CDR3 DNA, as far as it was read: TGTGCCAGCAGTGATGACAGAAACTATGCTGAGCAGTTC. This codes for CASSDDRNYAEQF. The complete CDR3 protein is CASSDDRNYAEQFF. The genes are TRBV13-3 and TRBJ2-1; D gene uncertain. The missing CDR3 end, 1 residue past where the read stops, is filled in from the germline J gene. From germline, CDR1 is NNHDY and CDR2 SYVADS. The V and J ends lost 0 bases and 1 base respectively, with 5 bases between them. The CDR3 is 14 amino acids.